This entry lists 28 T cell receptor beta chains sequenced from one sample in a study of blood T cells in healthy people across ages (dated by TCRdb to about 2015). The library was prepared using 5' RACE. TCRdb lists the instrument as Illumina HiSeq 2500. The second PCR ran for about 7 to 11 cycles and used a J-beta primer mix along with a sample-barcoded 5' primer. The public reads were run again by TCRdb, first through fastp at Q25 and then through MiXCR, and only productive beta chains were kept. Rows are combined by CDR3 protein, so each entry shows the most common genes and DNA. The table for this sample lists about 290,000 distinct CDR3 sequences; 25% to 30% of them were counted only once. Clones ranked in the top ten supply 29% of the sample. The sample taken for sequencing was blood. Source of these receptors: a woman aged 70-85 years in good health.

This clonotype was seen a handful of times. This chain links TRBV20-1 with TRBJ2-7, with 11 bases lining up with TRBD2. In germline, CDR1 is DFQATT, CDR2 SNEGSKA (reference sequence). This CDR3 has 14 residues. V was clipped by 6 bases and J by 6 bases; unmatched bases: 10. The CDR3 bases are TGCAGTGCCCAAACTAGCGGGAGATCGTCCGAGCAGTACTTC. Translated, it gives CSAQTSGRSSEQYF.

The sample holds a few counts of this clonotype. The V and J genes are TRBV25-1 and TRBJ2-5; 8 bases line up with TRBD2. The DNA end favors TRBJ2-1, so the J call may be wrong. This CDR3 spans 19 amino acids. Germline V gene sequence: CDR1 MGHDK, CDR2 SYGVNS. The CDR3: CASTPGGQGRLAWGHEQFF. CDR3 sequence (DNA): TGTGCCAGCACCCCAGGAGGGCAGGGAAGACTAGCGTGGGGGCATGAGCAGTTCTTC.

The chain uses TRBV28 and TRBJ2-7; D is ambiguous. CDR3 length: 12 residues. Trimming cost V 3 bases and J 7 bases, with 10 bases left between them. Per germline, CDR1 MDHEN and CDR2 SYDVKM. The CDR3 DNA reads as TGTGCCAGCAGTTTGGGTAGGCTTGAGCAGTACTTC. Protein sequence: CASSLGRLEQYF. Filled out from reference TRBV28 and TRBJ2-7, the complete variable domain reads DVKVTQSSRYLVKRTGEKVFLECVQDMDHENMFWYRQDPGLGLRLIYFSYDVKMKEKGDIPEGYSVSREKKERFSLILESASTNQTSMYLCASSLGRLEQYFGPGTRLTVT.

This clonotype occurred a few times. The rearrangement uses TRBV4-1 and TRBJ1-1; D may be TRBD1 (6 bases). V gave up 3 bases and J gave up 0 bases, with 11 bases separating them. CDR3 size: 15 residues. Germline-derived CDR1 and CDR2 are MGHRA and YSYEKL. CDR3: CASSHGAGVNTEAFF. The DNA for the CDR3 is TGCGCCAGCAGCCACGGGGCAGGGGTGAACACTGAAGCTTTCTTT.

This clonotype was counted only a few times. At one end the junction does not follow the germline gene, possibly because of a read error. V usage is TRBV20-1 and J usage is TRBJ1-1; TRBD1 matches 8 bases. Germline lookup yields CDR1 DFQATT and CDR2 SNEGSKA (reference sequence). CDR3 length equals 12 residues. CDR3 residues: CSATGQGPEAFF. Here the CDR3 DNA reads TGCAGTGCCACCGGACAGGGCCCTGAAGCCTTCTTT.

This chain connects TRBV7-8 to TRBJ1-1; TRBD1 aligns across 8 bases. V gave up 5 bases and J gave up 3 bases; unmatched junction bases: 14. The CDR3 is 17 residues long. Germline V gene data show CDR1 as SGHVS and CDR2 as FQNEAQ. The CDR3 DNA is TGTGCCAGCAGCCCCCAGGGGGCAGATTTGAAGGACACTGAAGCTTTCTTT. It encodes CASSPQGADLKDTEAFF.

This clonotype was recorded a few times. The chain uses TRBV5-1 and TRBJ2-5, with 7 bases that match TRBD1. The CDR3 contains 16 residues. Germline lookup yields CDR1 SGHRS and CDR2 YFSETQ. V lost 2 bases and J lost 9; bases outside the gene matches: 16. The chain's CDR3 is CASSLESGTAFVAQYF. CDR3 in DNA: TGCGCCAGCAGCTTAGAATCCGGGACAGCGTTCGTGGCCCAGTACTTC.

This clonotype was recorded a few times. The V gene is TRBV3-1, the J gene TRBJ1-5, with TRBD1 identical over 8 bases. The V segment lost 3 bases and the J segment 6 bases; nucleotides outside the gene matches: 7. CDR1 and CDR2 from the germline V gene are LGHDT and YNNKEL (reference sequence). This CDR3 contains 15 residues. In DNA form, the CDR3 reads TGTGCCAGCAGCCATGGACAGGGACGGGGTCAGCCCCAGCATTTT. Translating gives CASSHGQGRGQPQHF.

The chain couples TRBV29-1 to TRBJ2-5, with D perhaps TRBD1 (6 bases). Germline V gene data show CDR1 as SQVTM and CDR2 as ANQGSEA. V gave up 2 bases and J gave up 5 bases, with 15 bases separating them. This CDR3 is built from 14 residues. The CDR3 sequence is CSVEIGTGKETQYF. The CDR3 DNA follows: TGCAGCGTTGAAATAGGAACAGGGAAGGAGACCCAGTACTTC.

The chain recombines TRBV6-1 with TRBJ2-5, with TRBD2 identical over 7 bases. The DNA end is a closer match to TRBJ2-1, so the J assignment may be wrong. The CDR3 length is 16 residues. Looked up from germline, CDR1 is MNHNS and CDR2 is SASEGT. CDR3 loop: CASRVFWGGMENEQFF. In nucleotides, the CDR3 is TGTGCCAGCAGGGTTTTCTGGGGGGGGATGGAAAATGAGCAGTTCTTC.

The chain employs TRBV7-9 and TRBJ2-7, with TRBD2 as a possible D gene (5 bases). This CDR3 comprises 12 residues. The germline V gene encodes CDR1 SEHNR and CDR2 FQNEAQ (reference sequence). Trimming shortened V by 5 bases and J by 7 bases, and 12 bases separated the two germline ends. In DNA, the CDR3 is TGTGCCAGCAGCCCGGGGATGTGGGAGCAGTACTTC. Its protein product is CASSPGMWEQYF.

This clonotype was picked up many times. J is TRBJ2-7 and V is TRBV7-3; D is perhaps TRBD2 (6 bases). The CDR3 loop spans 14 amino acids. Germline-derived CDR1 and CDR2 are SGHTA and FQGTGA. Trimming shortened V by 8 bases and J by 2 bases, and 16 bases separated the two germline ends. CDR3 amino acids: CASARDGKTYEQYF. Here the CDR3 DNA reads TGTGCCAGCGCGCGGGACGGAAAAACCTACGAGCAGTACTTC.

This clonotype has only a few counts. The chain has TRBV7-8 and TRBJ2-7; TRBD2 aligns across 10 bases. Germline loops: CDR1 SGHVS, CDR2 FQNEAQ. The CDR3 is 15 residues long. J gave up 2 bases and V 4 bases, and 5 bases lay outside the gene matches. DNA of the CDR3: TGTGCCAGCAGCTATGGTAGCGGGAGGCCCTACGAGCAGTACTTC. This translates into CASSYGSGRPYEQYF.

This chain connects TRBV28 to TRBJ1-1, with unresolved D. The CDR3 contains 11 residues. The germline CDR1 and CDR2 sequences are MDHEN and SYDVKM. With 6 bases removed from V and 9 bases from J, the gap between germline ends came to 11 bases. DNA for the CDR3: TGTGCCAGCAGCATAGGGTTTCAAGCTTTCTTT. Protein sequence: CASSIGFQAFF.

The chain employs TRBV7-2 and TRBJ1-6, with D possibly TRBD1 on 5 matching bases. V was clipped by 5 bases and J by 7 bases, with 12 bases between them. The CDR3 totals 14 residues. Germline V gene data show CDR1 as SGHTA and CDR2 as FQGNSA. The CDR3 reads CASSLGGSNSPLHF. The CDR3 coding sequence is TGTGCCAGCAGCCTCGGGGGAAGCAATTCACCCCTCCACTTT.

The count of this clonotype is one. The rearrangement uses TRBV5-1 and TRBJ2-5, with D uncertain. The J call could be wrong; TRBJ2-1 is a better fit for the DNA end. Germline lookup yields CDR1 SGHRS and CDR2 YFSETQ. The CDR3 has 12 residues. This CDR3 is CASSPVTNEQFF. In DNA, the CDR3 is TGCGCCAGCAGTCCGGTCACAAATGAGCAGTTCTTC.

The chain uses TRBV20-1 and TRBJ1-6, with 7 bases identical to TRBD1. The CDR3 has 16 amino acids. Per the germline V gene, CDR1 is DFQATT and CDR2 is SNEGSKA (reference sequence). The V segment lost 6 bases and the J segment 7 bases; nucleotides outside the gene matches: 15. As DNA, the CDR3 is TGCAGTGCCAAACAAGGGGGCCAGGGGACGAATTCACCCCTCCACTTT. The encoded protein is CSAKQGGQGTNSPLHF.

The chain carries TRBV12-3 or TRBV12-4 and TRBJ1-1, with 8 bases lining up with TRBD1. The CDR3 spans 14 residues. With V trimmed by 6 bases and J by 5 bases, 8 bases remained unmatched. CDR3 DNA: TGTGCCAGCAGCCTCGACAGGGGTGGGACTGAAGCTTTCTTT. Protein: CASSLDRGGTEAFF.

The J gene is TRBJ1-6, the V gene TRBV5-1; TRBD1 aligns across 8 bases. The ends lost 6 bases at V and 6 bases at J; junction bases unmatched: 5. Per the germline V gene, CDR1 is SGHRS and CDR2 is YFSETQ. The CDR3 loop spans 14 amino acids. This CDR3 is CASTTGQANSPLHF. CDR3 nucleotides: TGCGCCAGCACCACGGGACAGGCTAATTCACCCCTCCACTTT.

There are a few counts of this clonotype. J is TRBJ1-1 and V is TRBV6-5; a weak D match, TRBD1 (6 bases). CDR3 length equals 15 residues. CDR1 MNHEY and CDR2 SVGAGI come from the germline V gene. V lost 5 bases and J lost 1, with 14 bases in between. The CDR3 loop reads CASSEQGRGNTEAFF. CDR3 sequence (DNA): TGTGCCAGCAGTGAACAGGGTCGTGGGAACACTGAAGCTTTCTTT.

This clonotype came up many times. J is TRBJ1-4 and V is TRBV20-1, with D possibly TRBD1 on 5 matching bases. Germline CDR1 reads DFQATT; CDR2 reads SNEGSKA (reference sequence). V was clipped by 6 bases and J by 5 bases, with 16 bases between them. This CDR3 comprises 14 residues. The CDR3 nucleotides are TGCAGTGCCACGCAGGGTGGGGGAAATGAAAAACTGTTTTTT. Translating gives CSATQGGGNEKLFF.

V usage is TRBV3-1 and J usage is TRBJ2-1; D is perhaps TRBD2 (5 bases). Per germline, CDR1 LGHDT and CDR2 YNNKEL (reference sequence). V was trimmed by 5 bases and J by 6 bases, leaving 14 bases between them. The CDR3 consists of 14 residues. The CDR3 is CASSFTGVGNEQFF. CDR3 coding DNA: TGTGCCAGCAGCTTCACCGGGGTAGGCAATGAGCAGTTCTTC.

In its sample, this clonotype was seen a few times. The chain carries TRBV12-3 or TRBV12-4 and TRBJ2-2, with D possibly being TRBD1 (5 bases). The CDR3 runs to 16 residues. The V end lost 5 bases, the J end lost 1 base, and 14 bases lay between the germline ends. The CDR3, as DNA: TGTGCCAGCAGTCCGCAGGGTGTTCAGAACACCGGGGAGCTGTTTTTT. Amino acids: CASSPQGVQNTGELFF.

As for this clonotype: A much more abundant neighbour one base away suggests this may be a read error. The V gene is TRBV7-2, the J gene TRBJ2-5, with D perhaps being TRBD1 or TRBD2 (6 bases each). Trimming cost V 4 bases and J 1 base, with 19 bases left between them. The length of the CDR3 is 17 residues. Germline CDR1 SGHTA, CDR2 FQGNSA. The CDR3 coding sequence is TGTGCCAGCAGCTCAAGGCTAGGGGGGCTGTTCCAAGAGACCCAGTACTTC. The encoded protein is CASSSRLGGLFQETQYF.

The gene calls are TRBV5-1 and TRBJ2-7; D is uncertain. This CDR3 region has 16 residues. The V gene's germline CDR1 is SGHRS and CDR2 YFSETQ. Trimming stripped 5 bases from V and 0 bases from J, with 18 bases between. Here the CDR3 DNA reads TGCGCCAGCAGTCTCGGCAGAAAGACCAGCTCCTACGAGCAGTACTTC. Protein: CASSLGRKTSSYEQYF. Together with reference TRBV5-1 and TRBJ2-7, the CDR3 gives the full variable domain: KAGVTQTPRYLIKTRGQQVTLSCSPISGHRSVSWYQQTPGQGLQFLFEYFSETQRNKGNFPGRFSGRQFSNSRSEMNVSTLELGDSALYLCASSLGRKTSSYEQYFGPGTRLTVT.

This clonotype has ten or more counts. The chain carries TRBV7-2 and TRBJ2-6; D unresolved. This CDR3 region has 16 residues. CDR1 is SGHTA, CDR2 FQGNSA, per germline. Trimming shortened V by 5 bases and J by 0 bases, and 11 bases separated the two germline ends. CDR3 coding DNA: TGTGCCAGCAGCCCCCGTGTTCACTCTGGGGCCAACGTCCTGACTTTC. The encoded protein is CASSPRVHSGANVLTF.

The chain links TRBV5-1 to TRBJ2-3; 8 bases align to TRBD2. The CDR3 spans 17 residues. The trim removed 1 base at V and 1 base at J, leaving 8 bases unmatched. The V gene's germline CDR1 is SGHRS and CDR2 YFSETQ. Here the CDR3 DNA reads TGCGCCAGCAGCTTGAGACCAGCGGGAGAGGGCACAGATACGCAGTATTTT. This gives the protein CASSLRPAGEGTDTQYF.

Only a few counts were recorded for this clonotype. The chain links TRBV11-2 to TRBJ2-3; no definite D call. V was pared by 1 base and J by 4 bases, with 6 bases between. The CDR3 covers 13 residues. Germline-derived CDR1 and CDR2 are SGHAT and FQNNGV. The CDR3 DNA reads TGTGCCAGCAGCTTAGGTTGGTCAGATACGCAGTATTTT. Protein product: CASSLGWSDTQYF.